This is a list of T cell receptor beta chains from one sample in a study of T cell responses to AZD1222 COVID-19 vaccine. Method: immunoSEQ multiplex PCR; TCRdb's copy keeps in-frame clones and lacks some. The sample has over 65,000 clones; about 92% are singletons. Specimen: peripheral blood, collected 28 days after the second AZD1222 dose. All receptors derive from an adult who received the AZD1222 COVID-19 vaccine. CDR3s include the opening cysteine and the closing phenylalanine or tryptophan. The D gene is left open where the match is weak. The size entry is marked missing in some rows and otherwise reads once, few, many or a size class.

cdr3_nt: TGTGCCACCAGCAGGCAGGGGGCCGGAGAGACCCAGTACTTC
cdr3_aa: CATSRQGAGETQYF
clone_size: -
d_call: TRBD1
cdr3_length: 14
j_call: TRBJ2-5
v_call: TRBV15

cdr3_nt: TGTGCCAGCAGTGAAAAGGGGGACAGGGCCAACACTGAAGCTTTCTTT
cdr3_aa: CASSEKGDRANTEAFF
clone_size: -
d_call: TRBD1
cdr3_length: 16
j_call: TRBJ1-1
v_call: TRBV6-1

cdr3_nt: TGTGCCAGTAGTATCCCCCTTGGGCGGGGAGCCAAAAACATTCAGTACTTC
cdr3_aa: CASSIPLGRGAKNIQYF
clone_size: -
d_call: -
cdr3_length: 17
j_call: TRBJ2-4
v_call: TRBV19

cdr3_nt: TGTGCCAGCAGCCGAGGGGGGGTCAATGGAAACACTGAAGCTTTCTTT
cdr3_aa: CASSRGGVNGNTEAFF
clone_size: -
d_call: -
cdr3_length: 16
j_call: TRBJ1-1
v_call: TRBV7-8

cdr3_nt: TGCGCCAGCAGCCAAGTGGCAGGACAAGAGACCCAGTACTTC
cdr3_aa: CASSQVAGQETQYF
clone_size: -
d_call: -
cdr3_length: 14
j_call: TRBJ2-5
v_call: TRBV4-1

cdr3_nt: TGTGCCAGCAAATGGTACACTGAAGCTTTCTTT
cdr3_aa: CASKWYTEAFF
clone_size: -
d_call: -
cdr3_length: 11
j_call: TRBJ1-1
v_call: TRBV13

cdr3_nt: TGCGCCAGCAGCCAAGGGTTGGGGCAGGGTCGCACAGATACGCAGTATTTT
cdr3_aa: CASSQGLGQGRTDTQYF
clone_size: -
d_call: -
cdr3_length: 17
j_call: TRBJ2-3
v_call: TRBV4-3

cdr3_nt: TGTGCCAGCAGCTTAGTTGCAGGACCTGATCAGCCCCAGCATTTT
cdr3_aa: CASSLVAGPDQPQHF
clone_size: -
d_call: -
cdr3_length: 15
j_call: TRBJ1-5
v_call: TRBV7-2

cdr3_nt: TGTGCCAGCAGCTTAGATTTACGGACCGATCAGCCCCAGCATTTT
cdr3_aa: CASSLDLRTDQPQHF
clone_size: once
d_call: -
cdr3_length: 15
j_call: TRBJ1-5
v_call: TRBV11-2

cdr3_nt: TGTGCCAGCAGCTTGGGATGGGGGCGGAACACTGAAGCTTTCTTT
cdr3_aa: CASSLGWGRNTEAFF
clone_size: -
d_call: -
cdr3_length: 15
j_call: TRBJ1-1
v_call: TRBV5-6

cdr3_nt: TGTGCCAGCAGCTTGAGGCCGGGCCCCACCTACGAGCAGTACTTC
cdr3_aa: CASSLRPGPTYEQYF
clone_size: -
d_call: -
cdr3_length: 15
j_call: TRBJ2-7
v_call: TRBV5-6

cdr3_nt: TGTGCCTGGAGTGTACCAGGACAGCACTACGAGCAGTACTTC
cdr3_aa: CAWSVPGQHYEQYF
clone_size: -
d_call: -
cdr3_length: 14
j_call: TRBJ2-7
v_call: TRBV30

cdr3_nt: TGTGCCAGCAGCCAAGATGTAGGACAGAACTATGGCTACACCTTC
cdr3_aa: CASSQDVGQNYGYTF
clone_size: -
d_call: -
cdr3_length: 15
j_call: TRBJ1-2
v_call: TRBV3-1/TRBV3-2

cdr3_nt: TGTGCCAGCAGCTCGGGACAGGGCGCCTACGAGCAGTACTTC
cdr3_aa: CASSSGQGAYEQYF
clone_size: -
d_call: TRBD1
cdr3_length: 14
j_call: TRBJ2-7
v_call: TRBV7-9

cdr3_nt: TGTGCCAGCAGCCGGGACACGGGACAGGGGGACTATGGCTACACCTTC
cdr3_aa: CASSRDTGQGDYGYTF
clone_size: -
d_call: TRBD1
cdr3_length: 16
j_call: TRBJ1-2
v_call: TRBV9

cdr3_nt: TGTGCCAGCAGTTACGGGGACAGAAATTACGGCTACACCTTC
cdr3_aa: CASSYGDRNYGYTF
clone_size: -
d_call: TRBD1
cdr3_length: 14
j_call: TRBJ1-2
v_call: TRBV6-5

cdr3_nt: TGTGCCAGCAGCTCATCCGGGACCGATAATGAAAAACTGTTTTTT
cdr3_aa: CASSSSGTDNEKLFF
clone_size: -
d_call: -
cdr3_length: 15
j_call: TRBJ1-4
v_call: TRBV13

cdr3_nt: TGTGCCAGCAGCTTGGCGGTTCAAGAGACCCAGTACTTC
cdr3_aa: CASSLAVQETQYF
clone_size: -
d_call: -
cdr3_length: 13
j_call: TRBJ2-5
v_call: TRBV5-4

cdr3_nt: TGTGCCAGCAGTATAACAGGCGGAGGAAACACCATATATTTT
cdr3_aa: CASSITGGGNTIYF
clone_size: -
d_call: -
cdr3_length: 14
j_call: TRBJ1-3
v_call: TRBV6-5

cdr3_nt: TGTGCCAGCAGCTTGGAAACAGGGCGGAATTCACCCCTCCACTTT
cdr3_aa: CASSLETGRNSPLHF
clone_size: -
d_call: -
cdr3_length: 15
j_call: TRBJ1-6
v_call: TRBV5-4

cdr3_nt: TGTGCCATCAGTGCAGAGGGTGCGGGGGGGCACGATACGCAGTATTTT
cdr3_aa: CAISAEGAGGHDTQYF
clone_size: -
d_call: TRBD2
cdr3_length: 16
j_call: TRBJ2-3
v_call: TRBV10-3

cdr3_nt: TGTGCCAGCAGCTACTCGGCCGGCAATCAGCCCCAGCATTTT
cdr3_aa: CASSYSAGNQPQHF
clone_size: -
d_call: -
cdr3_length: 14
j_call: TRBJ1-5
v_call: TRBV3-1/TRBV3-2

cdr3_nt: TGTGCCAGCAGCAACCGGGACAGGGGGCCCAATGAGCAGTTCTTC
cdr3_aa: CASSNRDRGPNEQFF
clone_size: few
d_call: TRBD1
cdr3_length: 15
j_call: TRBJ2-1
v_call: TRBV5-6

cdr3_nt: TGTGCCAGCACGATTACTTGGAGCTCCTACAATGAGCAGTTCTTC
cdr3_aa: CASTITWSSYNEQFF
clone_size: -
d_call: -
cdr3_length: 15
j_call: TRBJ2-1
v_call: TRBV27

cdr3_nt: TGCGCCAGCAGCCAGGGACAGGTGGAAGAGACCCAGTACTTC
cdr3_aa: CASSQGQVEETQYF
clone_size: -
d_call: TRBD1
cdr3_length: 14
j_call: TRBJ2-5
v_call: TRBV4-1

cdr3_nt: TGTGCCAGCAGGGACCCCGGGACCTTAACAGATCAGCAGTTCTTC
cdr3_aa: CASRDPGTLTDQQFF
clone_size: -
d_call: -
cdr3_length: 15
j_call: TRBJ2-1
v_call: TRBV9

cdr3_nt: TGTGCCACCAGCAGACTGACTATCCCCTACAATGAGCAGTTCTTC
cdr3_aa: CATSRLTIPYNEQFF
clone_size: -
d_call: -
cdr3_length: 15
j_call: TRBJ2-1
v_call: TRBV15

cdr3_nt: TGTGCCAGCTCACCACTGGAGGGACTCGAGCAGTACTTC
cdr3_aa: CASSPLEGLEQYF
clone_size: -
d_call: -
cdr3_length: 13
j_call: TRBJ2-7
v_call: TRBV18

cdr3_nt: TGTGCCAGCAGCGTAGGAGGGGACTACGAGCAGTACTTC
cdr3_aa: CASSVGGDYEQYF
clone_size: -
d_call: -
cdr3_length: 13
j_call: TRBJ2-7
v_call: TRBV9

cdr3_nt: TGCGCCAGCAGCCCCGCGGGGGGCTTACAAGAGACCCAGTACTTC
cdr3_aa: CASSPAGGLQETQYF
clone_size: -
d_call: TRBD2
cdr3_length: 15
j_call: TRBJ2-5
v_call: TRBV5-1